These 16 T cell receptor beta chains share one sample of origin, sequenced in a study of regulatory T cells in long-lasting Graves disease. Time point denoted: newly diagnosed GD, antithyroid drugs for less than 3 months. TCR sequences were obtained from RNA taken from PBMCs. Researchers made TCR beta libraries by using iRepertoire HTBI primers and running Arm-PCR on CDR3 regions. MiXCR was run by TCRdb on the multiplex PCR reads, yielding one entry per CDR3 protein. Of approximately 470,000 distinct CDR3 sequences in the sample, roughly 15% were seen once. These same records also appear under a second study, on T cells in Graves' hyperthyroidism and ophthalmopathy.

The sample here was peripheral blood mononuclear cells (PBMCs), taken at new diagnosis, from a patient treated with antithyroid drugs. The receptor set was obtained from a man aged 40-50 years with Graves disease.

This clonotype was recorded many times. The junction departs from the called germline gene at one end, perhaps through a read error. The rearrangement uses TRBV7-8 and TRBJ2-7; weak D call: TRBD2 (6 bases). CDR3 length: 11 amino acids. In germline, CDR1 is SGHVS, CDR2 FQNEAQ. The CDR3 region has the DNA TGTGCCAGCAGCTCAAACGCACAGCGGGCCTTC. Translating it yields CASSSNAQRAF.

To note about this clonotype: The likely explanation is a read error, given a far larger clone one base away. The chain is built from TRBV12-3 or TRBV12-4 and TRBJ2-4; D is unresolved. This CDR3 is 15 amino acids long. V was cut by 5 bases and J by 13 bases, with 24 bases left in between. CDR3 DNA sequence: TGTGCCAGCAGTCCGTTGACGTCAAAGTCCAATGAGCAGTACTTC. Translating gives CASSPLTSKSNEQYF.

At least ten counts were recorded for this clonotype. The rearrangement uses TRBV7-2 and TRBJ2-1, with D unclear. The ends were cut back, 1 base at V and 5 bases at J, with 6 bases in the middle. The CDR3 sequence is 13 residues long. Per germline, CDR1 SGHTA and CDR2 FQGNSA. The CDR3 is CASSLEFNNEQFF. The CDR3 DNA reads TGTGCCAGCAGCTTAGAGTTCAACAATGAGCAGTTCTTC. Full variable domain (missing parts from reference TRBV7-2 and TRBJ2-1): GAGVSQSPSNKVTEKGKDVELRCDPISGHTALYWYRQSLGQGLEFLIYFQGNSAPDKSGLPSDRFSAERTGGSVSTLTIQRTQQEDSAVYLCASSLEFNNEQFFGPGTRLTVL.

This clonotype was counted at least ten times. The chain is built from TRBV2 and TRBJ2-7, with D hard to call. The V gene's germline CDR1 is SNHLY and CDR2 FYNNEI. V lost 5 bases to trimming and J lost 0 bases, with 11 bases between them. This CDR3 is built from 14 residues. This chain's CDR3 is CASSRRGSSYEQYF. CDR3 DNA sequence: TGTGCCAGCAGTCGCAGAGGCAGCTCCTACGAGCAGTACTTC.

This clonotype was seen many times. CDR3 sequence reads: CASSAGTATLHTF. DNA for the CDR3: TGTGCCAGCAGTGCCGGGACAGCGACCTTACACACCTTC. The chain carries TRBV28 and TRBJ1-2, with 7 bases lining up with TRBD1. The J segment lost 12 bases and the V segment lost 5 bases, leaving 12 bases of the junction unmatched. Per the germline V gene, CDR1 is MDHEN and CDR2 is SYDVKM. CDR3 length equals 13 residues.

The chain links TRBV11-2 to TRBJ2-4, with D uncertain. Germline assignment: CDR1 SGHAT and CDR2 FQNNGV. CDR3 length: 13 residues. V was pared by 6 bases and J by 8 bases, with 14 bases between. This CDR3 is CASSSILKDIQYF. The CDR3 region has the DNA TGTGCCAGCAGTTCGATTTTAAAGGACATTCAGTACTTC.

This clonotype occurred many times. As DNA, the CDR3 is TGCAGTGCTAGACTGGCTGCTCACTACGAGCAGTACTTC. Its protein is CSARLAAHYEQYF. This rearrangement joins TRBV20-1 to TRBJ2-7; no firm D call. Per germline, CDR1 DFQATT and CDR2 SNEGSKA (reference sequence). This CDR3 comprises 13 residues. The V gene lost 2 bases and the J gene lost 3 bases, with 11 bases spanning the gap.

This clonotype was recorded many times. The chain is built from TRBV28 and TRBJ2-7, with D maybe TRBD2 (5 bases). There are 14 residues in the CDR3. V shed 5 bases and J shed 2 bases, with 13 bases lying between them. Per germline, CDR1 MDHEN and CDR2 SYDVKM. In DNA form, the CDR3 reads TGTGCCAGCAGTATGACTACCCCCACCTACGAGCAGTACTTC. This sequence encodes CASSMTTPTYEQYF.

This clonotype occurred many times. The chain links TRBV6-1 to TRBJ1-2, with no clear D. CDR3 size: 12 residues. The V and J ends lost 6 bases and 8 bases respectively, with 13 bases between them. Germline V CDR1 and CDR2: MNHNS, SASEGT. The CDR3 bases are TGTGCCAGCAGCTCGAGGACGGGGGGCTACACCTTC. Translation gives CASSSRTGGYTF.

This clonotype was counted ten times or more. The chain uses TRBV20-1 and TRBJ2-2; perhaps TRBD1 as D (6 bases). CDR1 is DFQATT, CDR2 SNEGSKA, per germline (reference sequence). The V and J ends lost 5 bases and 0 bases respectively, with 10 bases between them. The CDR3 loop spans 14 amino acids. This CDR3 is CSARQVANTGELFF. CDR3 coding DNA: TGCAGTGCTCGACAGGTCGCGAACACCGGGGAGCTGTTTTTT.

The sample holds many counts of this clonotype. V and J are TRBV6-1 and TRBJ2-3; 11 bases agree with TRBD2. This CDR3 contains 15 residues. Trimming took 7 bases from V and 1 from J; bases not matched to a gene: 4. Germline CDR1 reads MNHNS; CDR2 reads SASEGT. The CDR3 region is CASTIAGGGTDTQYF. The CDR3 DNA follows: TGTGCCAGCACGATAGCGGGAGGGGGCACAGATACGCAGTATTTT.

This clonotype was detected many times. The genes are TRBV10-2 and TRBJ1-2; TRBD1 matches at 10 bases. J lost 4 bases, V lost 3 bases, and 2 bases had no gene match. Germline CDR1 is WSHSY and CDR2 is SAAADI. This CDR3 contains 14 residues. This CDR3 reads CASSDGDRGYGYTF. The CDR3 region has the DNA TGCGCCAGCAGTGATGGGGACAGGGGCTATGGCTACACCTTC.

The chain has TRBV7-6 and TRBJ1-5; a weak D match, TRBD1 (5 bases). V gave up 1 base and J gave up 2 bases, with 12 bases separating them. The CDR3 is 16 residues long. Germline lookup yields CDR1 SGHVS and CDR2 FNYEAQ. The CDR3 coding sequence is TGTGCCAGCAGCTTAGGAGGGGTGGGTCGCAATCAGCCCCAGCATTTT. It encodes CASSLGGVGRNQPQHF.

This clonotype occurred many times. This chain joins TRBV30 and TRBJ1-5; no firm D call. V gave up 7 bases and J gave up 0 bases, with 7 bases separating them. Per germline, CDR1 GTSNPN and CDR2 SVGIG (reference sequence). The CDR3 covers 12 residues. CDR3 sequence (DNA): TGTGCCTTGTCTTATAGCAATCAGCCCCAGCATTTT. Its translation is CALSYSNQPQHF. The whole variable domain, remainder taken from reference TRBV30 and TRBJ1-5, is SQTIHQWPATLVQPVGSPLSLECTVEGTSNPNLYWYRQAAGRGLQLLFYSVGIGQISSEVPQNLSASRPQDRQFILSSKKLLLSDSGFYLCALSYSNQPQHFGDGTRLSIL.

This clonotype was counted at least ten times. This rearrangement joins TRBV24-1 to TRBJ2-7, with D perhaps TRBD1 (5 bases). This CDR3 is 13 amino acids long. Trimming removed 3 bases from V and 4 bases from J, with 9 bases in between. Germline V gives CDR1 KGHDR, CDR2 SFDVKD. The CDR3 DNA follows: TGTGCCACCAGTGATCCTCAGGGTTACGAGCAGTACTTC. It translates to CATSDPQGYEQYF.

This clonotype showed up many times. In DNA, the CDR3 is TGTGCCAGCAGCTTATTTACCCTAGCGGGATACAATGAGCAGTTCTTC. It encodes CASSLFTLAGYNEQFF. The chain carries TRBV7-8 and TRBJ2-1, with 9 nucleotides matching TRBD2. Losses at the gene ends were 2 bases for V and 4 bases for J; bases not matched to a gene: 6. The CDR3 has 16 residues. Looked up from germline, CDR1 is SGHVS and CDR2 is FQNEAQ.